This T cell receptor (beta chain) was retrieved from a study of cytomegalovirus exposure and HLA in healthy donors. Trimming pared 6 bases from V and 5 bases from J, leaving 14 bases between. The CDR3 covers 13 residues. CDR1 and CDR2 (germline): LNHDA, SQIVND (reference sequence). This clone showed up just a few times. Use of 60 Vbeta and 13 Jbeta primers characterized the PCR. Clones were read by immunoSEQ multiplex PCR, and TCRdb kept only the in-frame ones, dropping some. The sample consists of 150,000 to 200,000 clones, around three quarters of them appearing once. The sequence was obtained from a woman under 40 in good health and CMV-seronegative. Sequenced sample: PBMCs. V usage is TRBV19 and J usage is TRBJ2-7; tentatively, D is TRBD1 (6 bases). CDR3 in DNA: TGTGCCAGTAGGCATCCAGGGGCCCACGAGCAGTACTTC. It yields the protein CASRHPGAHEQYF.